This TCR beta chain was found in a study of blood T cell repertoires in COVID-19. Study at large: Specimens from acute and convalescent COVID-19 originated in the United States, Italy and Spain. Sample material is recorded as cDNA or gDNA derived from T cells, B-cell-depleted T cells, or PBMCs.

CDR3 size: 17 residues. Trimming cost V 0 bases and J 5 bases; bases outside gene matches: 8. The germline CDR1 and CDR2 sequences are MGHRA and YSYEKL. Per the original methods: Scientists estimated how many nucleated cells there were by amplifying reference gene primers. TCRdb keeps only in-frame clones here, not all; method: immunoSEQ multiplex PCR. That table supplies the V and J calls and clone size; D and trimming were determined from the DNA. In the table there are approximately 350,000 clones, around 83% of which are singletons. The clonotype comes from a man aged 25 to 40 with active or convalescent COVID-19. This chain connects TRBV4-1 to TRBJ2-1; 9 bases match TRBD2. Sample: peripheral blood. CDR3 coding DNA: TGCGCCAGCAGCCAAGACGACGGCGGGAGGGGGAACAATGAGCAGTTCTTC. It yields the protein CASSQDDGGRGNNEQFF.